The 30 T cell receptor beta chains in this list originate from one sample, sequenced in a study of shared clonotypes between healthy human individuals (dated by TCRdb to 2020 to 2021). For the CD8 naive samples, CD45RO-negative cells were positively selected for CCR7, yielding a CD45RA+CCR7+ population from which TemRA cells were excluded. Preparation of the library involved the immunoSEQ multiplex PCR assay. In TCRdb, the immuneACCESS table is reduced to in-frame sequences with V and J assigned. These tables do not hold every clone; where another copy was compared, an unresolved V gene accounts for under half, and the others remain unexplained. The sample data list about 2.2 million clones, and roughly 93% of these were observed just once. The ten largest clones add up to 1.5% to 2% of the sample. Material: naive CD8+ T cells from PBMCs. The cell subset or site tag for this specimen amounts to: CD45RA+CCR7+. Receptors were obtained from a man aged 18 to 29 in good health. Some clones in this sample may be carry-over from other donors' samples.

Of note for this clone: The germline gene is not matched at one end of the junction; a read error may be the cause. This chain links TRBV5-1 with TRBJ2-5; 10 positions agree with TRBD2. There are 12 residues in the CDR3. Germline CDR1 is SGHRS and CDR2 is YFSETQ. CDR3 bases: TGCGCCAGCAGCACTAGCGGGGACGCCCGGGACTTC. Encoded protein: CASSTSGDARDF. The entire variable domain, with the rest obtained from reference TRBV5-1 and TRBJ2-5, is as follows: KAGVTQTPRYLIKTRGQQVTLSCSPISGHRSVSWYQQTPGQGLQFLFEYFSETQRNKGNFPGRFSGRQFSNSRSEMNVSTLELGDSALYLCASSTSGDARDFGPGTRLLVL.

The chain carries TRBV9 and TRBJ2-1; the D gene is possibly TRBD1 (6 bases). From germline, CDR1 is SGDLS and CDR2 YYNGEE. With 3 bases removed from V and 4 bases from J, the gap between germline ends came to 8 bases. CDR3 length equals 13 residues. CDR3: CASSGTEYNEQFF. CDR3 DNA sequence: TGTGCCAGCAGCGGGACAGAGTACAATGAGCAGTTCTTC.

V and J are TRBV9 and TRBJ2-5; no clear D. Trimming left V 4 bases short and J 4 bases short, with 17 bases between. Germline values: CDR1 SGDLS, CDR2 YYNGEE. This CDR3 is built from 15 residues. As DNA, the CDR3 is TGTGCCAGCAGCCCCCAAGATGGCAGAAGAGAGACCCAGTACTTC. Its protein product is CASSPQDGRRETQYF. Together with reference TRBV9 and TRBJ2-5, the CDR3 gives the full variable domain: DSGVTQTPKHLITATGQRVTLRCSPRSGDLSVYWYQQSLDQGLQFLIQYYNGEERAKGNILERFSAQQFPDLHSELNLSSLELGDSALYFCASSPQDGRRETQYFGPGTRLLVL.

The CDR3 reads CSVDRGSSYNEQFF. DNA of the CDR3: TGCAGCGTTGACCGGGGATCCTCCTACAATGAGCAGTTCTTC. The genes are TRBV29-1 and TRBJ2-1; a weak D match, TRBD2 (5 bases). The CDR3 spans 14 residues. Trimming cost V 3 bases and J 0 bases, with 9 bases left between them. The germline V gene encodes CDR1 SQVTM and CDR2 ANQGSEA.

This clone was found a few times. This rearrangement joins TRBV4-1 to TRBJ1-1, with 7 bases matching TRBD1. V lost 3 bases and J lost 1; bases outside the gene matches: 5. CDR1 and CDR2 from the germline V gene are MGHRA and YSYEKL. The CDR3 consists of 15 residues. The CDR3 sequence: CASSQQDRKNTEAFF. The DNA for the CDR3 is TGCGCCAGCAGCCAGCAGGACAGGAAGAACACTGAAGCTTTCTTT.

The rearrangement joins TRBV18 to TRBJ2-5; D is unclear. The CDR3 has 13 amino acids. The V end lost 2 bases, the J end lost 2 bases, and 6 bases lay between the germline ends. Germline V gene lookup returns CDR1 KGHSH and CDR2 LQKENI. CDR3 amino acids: CASSPSVQETQYF. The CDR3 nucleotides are TGTGCCAGCTCACCATCAGTTCAAGAGACCCAGTACTTC.

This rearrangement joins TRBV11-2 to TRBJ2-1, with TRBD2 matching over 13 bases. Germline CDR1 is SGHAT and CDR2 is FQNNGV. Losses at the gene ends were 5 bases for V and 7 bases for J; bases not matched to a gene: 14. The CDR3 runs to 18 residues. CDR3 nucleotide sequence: TGTGCCAGCAGCCCCGGGACTAGCGGGAATCGCGGGGCTAATGAGCAGTTCTTC. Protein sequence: CASSPGTSGNRGANEQFF.

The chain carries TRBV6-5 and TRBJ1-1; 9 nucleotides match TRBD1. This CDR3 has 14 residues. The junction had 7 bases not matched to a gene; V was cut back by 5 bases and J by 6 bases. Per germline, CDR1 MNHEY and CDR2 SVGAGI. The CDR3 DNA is TGTGCCAGCAGTCGGGACAGGGAGGTCGCTGAAGCTTTCTTT. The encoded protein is CASSRDREVAEAFF.

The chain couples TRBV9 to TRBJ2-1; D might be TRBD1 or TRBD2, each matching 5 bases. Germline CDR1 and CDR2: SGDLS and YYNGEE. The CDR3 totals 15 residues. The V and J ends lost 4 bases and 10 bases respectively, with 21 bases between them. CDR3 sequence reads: CASSQPGLGTMEQFF. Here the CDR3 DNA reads TGTGCCAGCAGCCAACCGGGGCTGGGTACAATGGAGCAGTTCTTC.

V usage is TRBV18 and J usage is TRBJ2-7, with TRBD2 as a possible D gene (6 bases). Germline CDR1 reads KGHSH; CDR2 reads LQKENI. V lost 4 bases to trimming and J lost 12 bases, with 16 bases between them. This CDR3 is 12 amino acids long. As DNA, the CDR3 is TGTGCCAGCTCACAAGGGACTCTGGAGGCGTACTTC. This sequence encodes CASSQGTLEAYF.

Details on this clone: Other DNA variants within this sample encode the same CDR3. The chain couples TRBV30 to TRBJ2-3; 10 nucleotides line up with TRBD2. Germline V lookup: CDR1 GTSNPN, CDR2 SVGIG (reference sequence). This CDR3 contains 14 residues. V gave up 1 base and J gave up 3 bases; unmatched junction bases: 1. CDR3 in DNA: TGTGCCTGGAGTGCTAGCGGGAGTACAGATACGCAGTATTTT. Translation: CAWSASGSTDTQYF. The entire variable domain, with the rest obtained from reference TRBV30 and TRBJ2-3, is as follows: SQTIHQWPATLVQPVGSPLSLECTVEGTSNPNLYWYRQAAGRGLQLLFYSVGIGQISSEVPQNLSASRPQDRQFILSSKKLLLSDSGFYLCAWSASGSTDTQYFGPGTRLTVL.

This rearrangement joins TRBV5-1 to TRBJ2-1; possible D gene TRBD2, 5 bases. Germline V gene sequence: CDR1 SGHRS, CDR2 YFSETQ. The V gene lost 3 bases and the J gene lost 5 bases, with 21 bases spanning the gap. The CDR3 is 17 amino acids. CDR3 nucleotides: TGCGCCAGCAGCTCCCACGTTATCAACGGGGTACACAATGAGCAGTTCTTC. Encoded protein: CASSSHVINGVHNEQFF.

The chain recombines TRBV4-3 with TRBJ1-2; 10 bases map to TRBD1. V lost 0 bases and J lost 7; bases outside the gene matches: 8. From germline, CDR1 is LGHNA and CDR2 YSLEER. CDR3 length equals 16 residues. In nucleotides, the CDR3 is TGCGCCAGCAGCCAAGAATTAACCGGGACAGGGGTTGGCTACACCTTC. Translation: CASSQELTGTGVGYTF.

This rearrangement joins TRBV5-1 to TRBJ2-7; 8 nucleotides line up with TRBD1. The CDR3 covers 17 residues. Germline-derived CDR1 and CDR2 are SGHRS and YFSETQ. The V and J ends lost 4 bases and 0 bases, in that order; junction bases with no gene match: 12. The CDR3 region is CASSLNTGTGSSYEQYF. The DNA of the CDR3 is TGCGCCAGCAGCCTCAATACCGGGACAGGCTCCTCCTACGAGCAGTACTTC.

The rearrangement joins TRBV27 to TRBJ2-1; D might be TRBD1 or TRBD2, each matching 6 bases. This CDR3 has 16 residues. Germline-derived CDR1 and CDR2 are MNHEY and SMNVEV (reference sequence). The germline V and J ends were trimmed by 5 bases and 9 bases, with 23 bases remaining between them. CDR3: CASSPSAGQGYGEQFF. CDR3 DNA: TGTGCCAGCAGTCCAAGTGCGGGACAAGGGTATGGTGAGCAGTTCTTC.

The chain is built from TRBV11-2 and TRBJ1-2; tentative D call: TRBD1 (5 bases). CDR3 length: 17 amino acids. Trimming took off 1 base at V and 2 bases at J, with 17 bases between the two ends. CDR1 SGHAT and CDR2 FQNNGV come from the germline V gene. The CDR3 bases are TGTGCCAGCAGCTTAGGGGCCCTGGCAGGGCCCAACTATGGCTACACCTTC. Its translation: CASSLGALAGPNYGYTF.

The CDR3 DNA follows: TGCGCCAGCAGCCTGGCGAGCCGTGGTAGAGGCGGGGAGCTGTTTTTT. It specifies CASSLASRGRGGELFF. The chain uses TRBV5-1 and TRBJ2-2; D remains ambiguous. The CDR3 covers 16 residues. Germline values: CDR1 SGHRS, CDR2 YFSETQ. V was clipped by 4 bases and J by 7 bases, with 20 bases between them.

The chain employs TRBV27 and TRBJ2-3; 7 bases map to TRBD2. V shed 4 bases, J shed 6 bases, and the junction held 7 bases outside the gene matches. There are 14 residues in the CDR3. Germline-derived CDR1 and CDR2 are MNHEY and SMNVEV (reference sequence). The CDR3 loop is CASSWGGSGDTQYF. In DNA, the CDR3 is TGTGCCAGCAGTTGGGGGGGGAGCGGTGATACGCAGTATTTT.

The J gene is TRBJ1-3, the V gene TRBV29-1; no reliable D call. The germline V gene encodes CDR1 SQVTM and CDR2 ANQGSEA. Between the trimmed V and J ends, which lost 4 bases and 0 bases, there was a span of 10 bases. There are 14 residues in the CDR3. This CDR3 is CSVGAVYSGNTIYF. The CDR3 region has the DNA TGCAGCGTTGGTGCAGTATACTCTGGAAACACCATATATTTT.

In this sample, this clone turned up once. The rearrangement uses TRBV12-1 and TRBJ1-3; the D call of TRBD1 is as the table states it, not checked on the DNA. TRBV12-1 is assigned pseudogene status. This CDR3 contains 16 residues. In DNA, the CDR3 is TGTGCCAGCAGCCAAGGACAGGGTAACTCTGGAAACACCATATATTTT. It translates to CASSQGQGNSGNTIYF.

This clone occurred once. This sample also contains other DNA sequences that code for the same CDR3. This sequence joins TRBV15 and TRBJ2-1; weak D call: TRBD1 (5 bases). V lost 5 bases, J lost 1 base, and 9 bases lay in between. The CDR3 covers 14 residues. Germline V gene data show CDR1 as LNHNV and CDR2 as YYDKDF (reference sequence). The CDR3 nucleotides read TGTGCCACCAGCCGGGCAGGGTCCTACAATGAGCAGTTCTTC. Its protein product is CATSRAGSYNEQFF.

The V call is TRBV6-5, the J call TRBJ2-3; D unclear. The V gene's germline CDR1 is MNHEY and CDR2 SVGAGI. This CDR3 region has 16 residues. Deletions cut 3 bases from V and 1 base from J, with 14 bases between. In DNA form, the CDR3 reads TGTGCCAGCAGTTATCGGCGCAGCCGCGGCACAGATACGCAGTATTTT. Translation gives CASSYRRSRGTDTQYF.

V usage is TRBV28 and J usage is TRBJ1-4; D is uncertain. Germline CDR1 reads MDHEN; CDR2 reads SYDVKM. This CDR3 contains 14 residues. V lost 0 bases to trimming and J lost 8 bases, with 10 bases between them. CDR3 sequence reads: CASSLWGVREKLFF. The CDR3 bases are TGTGCCAGCAGTTTATGGGGAGTGAGGGAAAAACTGTTTTTT.

CDR3 in amino acids: CASSEIGSSQPQHF. For the CDR3, the DNA is TGTGCCAGCAGTGAAATAGGTTCAAGTCAGCCCCAGCATTTT. This sequence joins TRBV25-1 and TRBJ1-5; D gene uncertain. V lost 2 bases and J 6 bases, leaving 11 bases between the germline ends. Germline CDR1 and CDR2: MGHDK and SYGVNS. CDR3 length: 14 amino acids.

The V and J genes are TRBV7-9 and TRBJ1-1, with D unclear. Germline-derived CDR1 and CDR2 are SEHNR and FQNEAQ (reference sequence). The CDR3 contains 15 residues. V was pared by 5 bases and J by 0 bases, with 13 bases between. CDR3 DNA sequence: TGTGCCAGCAGCGGGGTCCAGAGCCTGAACACTGAAGCTTTCTTT. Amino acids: CASSGVQSLNTEAFF.

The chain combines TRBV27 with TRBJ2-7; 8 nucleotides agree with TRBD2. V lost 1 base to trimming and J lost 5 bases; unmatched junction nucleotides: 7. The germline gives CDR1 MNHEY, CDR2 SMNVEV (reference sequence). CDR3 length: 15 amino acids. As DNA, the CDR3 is TGTGCCAGCAGTTTATATAGCGGGGCGCCCCACGAGCAGTACTTC. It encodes CASSLYSGAPHEQYF.

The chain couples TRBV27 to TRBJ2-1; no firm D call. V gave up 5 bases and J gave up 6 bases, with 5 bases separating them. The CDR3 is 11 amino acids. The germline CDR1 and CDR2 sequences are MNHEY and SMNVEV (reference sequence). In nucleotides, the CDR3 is TGTGCCAGCAGTATGTTCAATGAGCAGTTCTTC. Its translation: CASSMFNEQFF.

CDR3 sequence reads: CAWSVGGQTEAFF. The CDR3 nucleotides read TGTGCCTGGAGCGTTGGGGGGCAAACTGAAGCTTTCTTT. The chain links TRBV30 to TRBJ1-1; D is perhaps TRBD1 (6 bases). Germline-derived CDR1 and CDR2 are GTSNPN and SVGIG (reference sequence). Trimming removed 3 bases at V and 5 bases at J, with 13 bases between. This CDR3 is built from 13 residues.

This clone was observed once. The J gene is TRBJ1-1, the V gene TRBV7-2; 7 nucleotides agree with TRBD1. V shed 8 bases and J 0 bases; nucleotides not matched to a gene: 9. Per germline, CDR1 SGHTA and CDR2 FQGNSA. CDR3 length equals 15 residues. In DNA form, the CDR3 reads TGTGCCAGCTTCGACAGGGACATTATGAACACTGAAGCTTTCTTT. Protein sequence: CASFDRDIMNTEAFF.

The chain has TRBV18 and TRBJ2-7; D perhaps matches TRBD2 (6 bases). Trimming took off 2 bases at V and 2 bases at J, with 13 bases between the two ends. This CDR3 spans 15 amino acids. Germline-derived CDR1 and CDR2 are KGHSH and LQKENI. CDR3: CASSPGREETYEQYF. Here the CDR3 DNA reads TGTGCCAGCTCACCAGGCAGGGAGGAGACCTACGAGCAGTACTTC.